A single T cell receptor (beta chain) is shown here with its context. Its antigen is undetermined. 5'RACE template switching with UMIs produced the TCR beta cDNA. TCRdb re-called the 5' RACE reads and gives one entry per CDR3 protein, without DNA. This listing includes some 440,000 distinct CDR3 sequences. The sample belongs to a study of T cells expressing NK-cell markers. Study details: Seven HCMV-seropositive donors and one seronegative donor made up the eight sequenced donors. Findings of the study overall: Dominant NKG2C+ clonotypes were found to form about 1.0-7.0% of CD8+ T cells in a handful of donors. There were several donors in whom these clonotypes also led the CD3+CD56-NKG2C+ fraction.

The length of the CDR3 is 13 residues. Per the germline V gene, CDR1 is MNHNY and CDR2 is SVGAGI (reference sequence). This TCR came from a woman aged 45-65 years in good health. This chain connects TRBV6-6 to TRBJ2-1; absent DNA, TCRdb's TRBD2 call cannot be checked. Sequencing input: blood T cells: a sorted CD56 or NKG2C T cell subset, CD4+ or CD8+ T cells, or bulk PBMC T cells (not recorded which). This CDR3 reads CASKGPSGGEQFF.